Shown below are 4 T cell receptor beta chains from a single sample sequenced in a study of T cells after somatic rescue of genetic block. Measured with immunoSEQ multiplex PCR; TCRdb has only the in-frame clones, and not every one. This sample has over 95,000 clones, with around nine tenths found just once. Sequenced material: peripheral blood mononuclear cells (PBMCs). These receptors came from a woman between 18 and 30 years old.

The chain combines TRBV5-1 with TRBJ2-2; TRBD2 is a possible D gene (6 bases). The V end was cut by 2 bases, the J end by 0 bases, with 8 bases between. The CDR3 is 15 residues long. Germline V gene data show CDR1 as SGHRS and CDR2 as YFSETQ. CDR3 residues: CASSLAGPNTGELFF. CDR3 in DNA: TGCGCCAGCAGCTTAGCGGGCCCGAACACCGGGGAGCTGTTTTTT.

This chain links TRBV11-3 with TRBJ2-3; the match to TRBD2 covers 14 bases. Germline CDR1 is SGHNT and CDR2 is YENEEA. The ends lost 3 bases at V and 3 bases at J; junction bases unmatched: 8. This CDR3 has 18 residues. The CDR3 here is CASSFRLAGGPGTDTQYF. CDR3 DNA sequence: TGTGCCAGCAGCTTCCGACTAGCGGGGGGGCCTGGTACAGATACGCAGTATTTT.

The V call is TRBV5-6, the J call TRBJ1-5, with D maybe TRBD1 (6 bases). Germline V gene lookup returns CDR1 SGHDT and CDR2 YYEEEE. The CDR3 is 15 residues long. Trimming shortened V by 0 bases and J by 3 bases, and 10 bases separated the two germline ends. As DNA, the CDR3 is TGTGCCAGCAGCTTGGCCGGGGGCAACAATCAGCCCCAGCATTTT. Its translation is CASSLAGGNNQPQHF.

The J gene is TRBJ1-2, the V gene TRBV7-2; possibly TRBD1 for D (5 bases). CDR1 is SGHTA and CDR2 is FQGNSA in the germline V gene. This CDR3 spans 13 amino acids. The V end was cut by 1 base, the J end by 4 bases, with 7 bases between. The CDR3, as DNA: TGTGCCAGCAGCTTAGGGGGACCCTATGGCTACACCTTC. Translated, it gives CASSLGGPYGYTF.